These T cell receptor beta chains were read from a single sample in a study of regulatory T cells in long-lasting Graves disease. TCRdb analysed the multiplex PCR reads with MiXCR anew, one entry per CDR3 protein. The sample holds some 250,000 distinct CDR3 sequences, just over 20% seen once. Source: peripheral blood mononuclear cells (PBMCs), taken at new diagnosis, from a patient treated with antithyroid drugs. These receptors came from a female donor with Graves disease. The CDR3 runs from the conserved cysteine through the conserved F or W. D genes are given only for firm matches. A row's size may be missing; if present it is once, few, many or a size class.

v_call,d_call,j_call,clone_size,cdr3_aa,cdr3_nt
TRBV20-1,TRBD1,TRBJ1-2,-,CSAREITGGYGYTF,TGCAGTGCTAGAGAGATCACAGGGGGATATGGCTACACCTTC
TRBV5-1,-,TRBJ2-4,many,CASSLGPGGKNIQYF,TGCGCCAGCAGCTTGGGTCCGGGTGGCAAAAACATTCAGTACTTC
TRBV7-9,-,TRBJ1-5,many,CASSGGGGDQPQHF,TGTGCCAGCAGCGGGGGGGGCGGCGATCAGCCCCAGCATTTT
TRBV15,-,TRBJ2-1,many,CATGLNENEQFF,TGTGCCACCGGTTTAAATGAAAATGAGCAGTTCTTC
TRBV7-2,-,TRBJ2-2,many,CASSLDRSFNTGELFF,TGTGCCAGCAGCTTAGACCGGAGCTTCAACACCGGGGAGCTGTTTTTT
TRBV28,TRBD1,TRBJ1-5,many,CASSFLGQGSEPQHF,TGTGCCAGCAGTTTCTTAGGACAGGGATCGGAGCCCCAGCATTTT
TRBV20-1,TRBD2,TRBJ2-5,-,CSARGAGDEGETQYF,TGCAGTGCTAGGGGAGCGGGAGACGAGGGAGAGACCCAGTACTTC
TRBV7-3,TRBD1,TRBJ1-6,-,CASSLNPGGGSPLHF,TGTGCCAGCAGCTTAAATCCAGGGGGCGGCTCACCCCTCCACTTT
TRBV28,-,TRBJ2-1,many,CASTRDRYNEQFF,TGTGCCAGCACACGGGATCGGTACAATGAGCAGTTCTTC
TRBV13,TRBD1,TRBJ2-1,many,CASIQLRDRGPSGGAGQFF,TGTGCCAGCATCCAGCTCAGGGACAGGGGGCCCTCAGGAGGGGCTGGGCAGTTCTTC
TRBV12-3/TRBV12-4,-,TRBJ2-7,many,CASSLVEGALNEQYF,TGTGCCAGCAGTTTAGTGGAGGGGGCCCTAAACGAGCAGTACTTC
TRBV12-3/TRBV12-4,TRBD2,TRBJ2-1,many,CASSSSQSSGEQFF,TGTGCCAGCAGTTCAAGCCAATCTAGCGGTGAGCAGTTCTTC
TRBV4-1,-,TRBJ2-5,few,CASSQEVAAQETQYF,TGCGCCAGCAGCCAAGAGGTTGCGGCCCAAGAGACCCAGTACTTC
TRBV6-5,-,TRBJ2-3,many,CASSYSMPSYTDTQYF,TGTGCCAGCAGTTACTCGATGCCTAGCTACACAGATACGCAGTATTTT
TRBV28,-,TRBJ2-3,many,CASSLPVTSTDTQYF,TGTGCCAGCAGTTTGCCGGTTACTAGCACAGATACGCAGTATTTT
TRBV10-1,-,TRBJ2-3,-,CATPGLGDTQYF,TGCGCCACCCCGGGACTGGGAGATACGCAGTATTTT
TRBV7-8,-,TRBJ1-5,-,CASSDRTARGPQHF,TGTGCCAGCAGTGACAGGACAGCAAGGGGCCCCCAGCATTTT
TRBV27,-,TRBJ2-2,few,CASSRQAGTGELFF,TGTGCCAGCAGCCGACAGGCGGGCACCGGGGAGCTGTTTTTT
TRBV7-2,-,TRBJ2-1,many,CASSLTEYNEQFF,TGTGCCAGCAGCTTGACGGAATACAATGAGCAGTTCTTC
TRBV7-9,TRBD1,TRBJ2-1,many,CASSDRGRAYNEQFF,TGTGCCAGCAGCGACAGGGGACGGGCCTACAATGAGCAGTTCTTC
TRBV30,-,TRBJ2-4,many,CAWSISGGDIQYF,TGTGCCTGGAGTATTTCAGGGGGGGACATTCAGTACTTC
TRBV5-1,TRBD1,TRBJ2-7,few,CASSPLGTGGSYEQYF,TGCGCCAGCAGCCCCTTAGGGACAGGCGGCTCCTACGAGCAGTACTTC
TRBV14,-,TRBJ2-6,-,CASSQVDSINSGANVLTF,TGTGCCAGCAGCCAAGTGGACAGTATTAACTCTGGGGCCAACGTCCTGACTTTC
TRBV6-1,-,TRBJ1-1,many,CASRRLTGPTEAFF,TGTGCCAGCCGAAGACTCACAGGGCCGACTGAAGCTTTCTTT
TRBV5-8,-,TRBJ2-3,many,CASSGGGRGTDTQYF,TGTGCCAGCAGCGGAGGGGGACGTGGGACAGATACGCAGTATTTT
TRBV28,TRBD2,TRBJ2-1,-,CASSPSGGVMSYNEQFF,TGTGCCAGCTCCCCCAGCGGGGGGGTCATGTCCTACAATGAGCAGTTCTTC
TRBV7-2,-,TRBJ1-4,many,CASSLGRLSEKLFF,TGTGCCAGCAGCTTAGGAAGGCTTAGTGAAAAACTGTTTTTT
TRBV20-1,TRBD2,TRBJ2-3,-,CSARRTSGEDTQYF,TGCAGTGCTAGGCGAACTAGCGGGGAAGATACGCAGTATTTT
TRBV7-6,-,TRBJ2-3,many,CASSLMGQLTDTQYF,TGTGCCAGCAGCTTAATGGGGCAGCTCACAGATACGCAGTATTTT
TRBV5-1,TRBD2,TRBJ2-1,many,CASSLSSGGADEQFF,TGCGCCAGCAGCTTGTCTAGCGGGGGGGCCGATGAGCAGTTCTTC
TRBV7-9,-,TRBJ1-4,many,CASSLGSGMKREKLFF,TGTGCCAGCAGCTTAGGTTCTGGGATGAAGAGGGAAAAACTGTTTTTT
TRBV7-2,TRBD2,TRBJ2-1,many,CASSLDGTSGSRQFF,TGTGCCAGCAGCTTAGATGGGACTAGCGGGAGCAGGCAGTTCTTC
TRBV12-3/TRBV12-4,TRBD1,TRBJ2-3,-,CASSLRTPSTGGSEADTQYF,TGTGCCAGCAGTTTGCGAACTCCCAGCACAGGGGGGTCCGAAGCAGATACGCAGTATTTT